This is a list of T cell receptor beta chains from one sample in a study of blood T cell repertoires in COVID-19. Some clones are missing from TCRdb's copy, which holds only in-frame ones; the method was immunoSEQ multiplex PCR. This table has 100,000 to 150,000 clones, approximately 81% appearing once. Sequencing was performed on peripheral blood. These receptor sequences come from an older woman with active or convalescent COVID-19. CDR3s include the opening cysteine and the closing phenylalanine or tryptophan. The D gene is left open where the match is weak. Not all rows give a size; the values are once, few, many and, for expanded clones, a class.

D gene: .
V gene: TRBV19
clone size: once
J gene: TRBJ1-2
CDR3 DNA: TGTGCCAGTAGTTCCCAGTCCCGGGGCTATGGCTACACCTTC
CDR3 protein: CASSSQSRGYGYTF

D gene: .
V gene: TRBV10-3
clone size: .
J gene: TRBJ2-5
CDR3 DNA: TGTGCCATCAGTGAGTCGGGGCAGCAAGAGACCCAGTACTTC
CDR3 protein: CAISESGQQETQYF

D gene: TRBD1
V gene: TRBV9
clone size: .
J gene: TRBJ1-2
CDR3 DNA: TGTGCCAGCAGCTTGACAACGAGACAGGGTGGGCACTATGGCTACACCTTC
CDR3 protein: CASSLTTRQGGHYGYTF

D gene: .
V gene: TRBV24-1
clone size: once
J gene: TRBJ2-1
CDR3 DNA: TGTGCCACCAGCCGGGACTCCAACAATGAGCAGTTCTTC
CDR3 protein: CATSRDSNNEQFF

D gene: TRBD1
V gene: TRBV25-1
clone size: .
J gene: TRBJ2-7
CDR3 DNA: TGTGCCAGCGAGCCACCCCTAGGGGGCAGTTACGAGCAGTACTTC
CDR3 protein: CASEPPLGGSYEQYF

D gene: TRBD2
V gene: TRBV5-6
clone size: .
J gene: TRBJ2-3
CDR3 DNA: TGTGCCAGCAGCTTTTCGGGGGGAACAGATACGCAGTATTTT
CDR3 protein: CASSFSGGTDTQYF

D gene: TRBD1
V gene: TRBV28
clone size: .
J gene: TRBJ2-3
CDR3 DNA: TGTGCCAGCACCTACAGGGGGCCCCCAAGAGATACGCAGTATTTT
CDR3 protein: CASTYRGPPRDTQYF

D gene: .
V gene: TRBV5-6
clone size: few
J gene: TRBJ1-2
CDR3 DNA: TGTGCCAGCAGCCCTGCCCCGACAGACGCAATTAACTATGGCTACACCTTC
CDR3 protein: CASSPAPTDAINYGYTF

D gene: .
V gene: TRBV27
clone size: .
J gene: TRBJ2-7
CDR3 DNA: TGTGCCAGCAGTTTATCCCGGGCTAGCAGCGAGCAGTACTTC
CDR3 protein: CASSLSRASSEQYF

D gene: .
V gene: TRBV5-1
clone size: .
J gene: TRBJ2-5
CDR3 DNA: TGCGCCAGCAGCCGAGATTGGGGGCCAGAGACCCAGTACTTC
CDR3 protein: CASSRDWGPETQYF

D gene: .
V gene: TRBV11-2
clone size: .
J gene: TRBJ1-3
CDR3 DNA: TGTGCCAGCAGCCCGGGGGGCGTCTACCTTTTCTCTGGAAACACCATATATTTT
CDR3 protein: CASSPGGVYLFSGNTIYF

D gene: .
V gene: TRBV6-4
clone size: .
J gene: TRBJ1-6
CDR3 DNA: TGTGCCAGCAGTGAATCCTTAAATTCACCCCTCCACTTT
CDR3 protein: CASSESLNSPLHF

D gene: .
V gene: TRBV5-1
clone size: .
J gene: TRBJ1-1
CDR3 DNA: TGCGCCAGCAGCTTTAACAGCCTTGAAGCTTTCTTT
CDR3 protein: CASSFNSLEAFF

D gene: .
V gene: TRBV6-5
clone size: .
J gene: TRBJ1-1
CDR3 DNA: TGTGCCATCCGCGAGGCCGGTGAAGCTTTCTTT
CDR3 protein: CAIREAGEAFF

D gene: .
V gene: TRBV10-3
clone size: .
J gene: TRBJ1-2
CDR3 DNA: TGTGCCATCAGTCTGGGGGAGAGGGAGGGCTATGGCTACACCTTC
CDR3 protein: CAISLGEREGYGYTF

D gene: .
V gene: TRBV11-2
clone size: .
J gene: TRBJ2-2
CDR3 DNA: TGTGCCAGCAGCTCAGCCATCGCGGCGGGGGAGCTGTTTTTT
CDR3 protein: CASSSAIAAGELFF

D gene: TRBD1
V gene: TRBV7-2
clone size: .
J gene: TRBJ1-1
CDR3 DNA: TGTGCCAGCAGTCGACAGGGGGGAATGAACACTGAAGCTTTCTTT
CDR3 protein: CASSRQGGMNTEAFF

D gene: TRBD1
V gene: TRBV5-1
clone size: few
J gene: TRBJ2-7
CDR3 DNA: TGCGCCAGCAGCCTCGGGGGACAGGGGGTCCACGAGCAGTACTTC
CDR3 protein: CASSLGGQGVHEQYF

D gene: .
V gene: TRBV5-1
clone size: .
J gene: TRBJ1-3
CDR3 DNA: TGCGCCAGCAGCTTAAGGGGTAACTCTGGAAACACCATATATTTT
CDR3 protein: CASSLRGNSGNTIYF

D gene: .
V gene: TRBV7-9
clone size: few
J gene: TRBJ2-2
CDR3 DNA: TGTGCCAGCAGCTTATACACAATCACCGGGGAGCTGTTTTTT
CDR3 protein: CASSLYTITGELFF

D gene: TRBD1
V gene: TRBV3-1/TRBV3-2
clone size: .
J gene: TRBJ1-4
CDR3 DNA: TGTGCCAGCAGAGAGACAGGGGGCGCAGAAAAACTGTTTTTT
CDR3 protein: CASRETGGAEKLFF

D gene: .
V gene: TRBV12-3/TRBV12-4
clone size: few
J gene: TRBJ2-7
CDR3 DNA: TGTGCCAGCAGTTTGTGGGGCAACGAGCAGTACTTC
CDR3 protein: CASSLWGNEQYF

D gene: TRBD1
V gene: TRBV19
clone size: .
J gene: TRBJ1-4
CDR3 DNA: TGTGCCAGTAGTAGGACAGGGGGGAATGAAAAACTGTTTTTT
CDR3 protein: CASSRTGGNEKLFF

D gene: .
V gene: TRBV24-1
clone size: .
J gene: TRBJ2-3
CDR3 DNA: TGTGCCACCAGTGGCGCCTTCGCTACGCAGTATTTT
CDR3 protein: CATSGAFATQYF